This T cell receptor beta chain is from a study of blood T cells in healthy people across ages. The CDR3 contains 15 residues. CDR1 and CDR2 from the germline V gene are DFQATT and SNEGSKA (reference sequence). V trimming: 6 bases; J trimming: 7 bases; junction bases outside the gene matches: 13. Each sample used at least 7 million PBMCs. This clonotype was seen more than once but under ten times. The use of a sample-barcoded 5' primer and a J-beta primer mix characterized a second PCR of about 6 to 11 cycles. TCRdb re-called the 5' RACE reads with MiXCR, one entry per CDR3 protein. The sample includes some 780,000 distinct CDR3 sequences, more than 50% of them seen just once.

This clonotype originated in a middle-aged man in good health. The genes are TRBV20-1 and TRBJ2-1; 9 bases line up with TRBD2. Sequenced sample: blood. CDR3 residues: CSAPVAGGEANEQFF. CDR3 coding DNA: TGCAGTGCCCCGGTTGCGGGAGGGGAAGCTAATGAGCAGTTCTTC.